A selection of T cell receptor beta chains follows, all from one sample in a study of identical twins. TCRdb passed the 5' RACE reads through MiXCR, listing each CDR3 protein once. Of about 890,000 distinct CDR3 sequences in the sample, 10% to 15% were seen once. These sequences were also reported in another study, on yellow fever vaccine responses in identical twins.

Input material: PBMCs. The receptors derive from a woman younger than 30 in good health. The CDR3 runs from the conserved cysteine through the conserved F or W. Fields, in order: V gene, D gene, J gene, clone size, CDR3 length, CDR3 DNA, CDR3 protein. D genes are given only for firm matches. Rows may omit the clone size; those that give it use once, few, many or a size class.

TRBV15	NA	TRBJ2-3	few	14	TGTGCCACCAGCAGAGCGGGGCTGTGGGATACGCAGTATTTT	CATSRAGLWDTQYF
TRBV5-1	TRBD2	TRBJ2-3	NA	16	TGCGCCAGCAGCCCCTCCGGACTAGCGGTCACAGATACGCAGTATTTT	CASSPSGLAVTDTQYF
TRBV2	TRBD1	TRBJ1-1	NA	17	TGTGCCAGCAGTGGTGCACTTCTGGGACAGACGAACACTGAAGCTTTCTTT	CASSGALLGQTNTEAFF
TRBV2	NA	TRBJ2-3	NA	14	TGTGCCAGCAGTGATTGGATAGGCACAGATACGCAGTATTTT	CASSDWIGTDTQYF
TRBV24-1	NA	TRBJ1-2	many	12	TGTGCCACCAGTGGCTCGGGATATGGCTACACCTTC	CATSGSGYGYTF
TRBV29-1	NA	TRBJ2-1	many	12	TGCAGCGCCCCTACCTACACCAATGAGCAGTTCTTC	CSAPTYTNEQFF
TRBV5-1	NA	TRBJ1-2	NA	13	TGCGCCAGCAGCTTGTACCTGAATTATGGCTACACCTTC	CASSLYLNYGYTF
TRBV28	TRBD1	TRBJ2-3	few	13	TGTGCCAGCGGGGACAGGGGACCAGATACGCAGTATTTT	CASGDRGPDTQYF
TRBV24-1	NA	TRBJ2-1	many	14	TGTGCCACTTTAACAGCTCTAGAGAACAATGAGCAGTTCTTC	CATLTALENNEQFF
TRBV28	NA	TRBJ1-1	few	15	TGTGCCAGCAGCCCCCGGGAGACTTTGAACACTGAAGCTTTCTTT	CASSPRETLNTEAFF
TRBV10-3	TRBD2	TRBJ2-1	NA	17	TGTGCCATCAGTGCGAGCGGGGGGAAGGGGGCCTACAATGAGCAGTTCTTC	CAISASGGKGAYNEQFF
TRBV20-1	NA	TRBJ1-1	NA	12	TGCAGTGCTAGAGTGGCGGGGGGGGAAGCTTTCTTT	CSARVAGGEAFF
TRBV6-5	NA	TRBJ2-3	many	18	TGTGCCAGCAGTTACTGGACAGTAGTTGAAGCTGGCACAGATACGCAGTATTTT	CASSYWTVVEAGTDTQYF
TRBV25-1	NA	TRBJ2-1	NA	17	TGTGCCAGCAGTGTATCAGCCCAGGGTAGTTCTTACAATGAGCAGTTCTTC	CASSVSAQGSSYNEQFF
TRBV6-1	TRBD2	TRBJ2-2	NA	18	TGTGCCAGCAGTCGGCAGACTAGCGGAAGAATAAAATCGGGGGAGCTGTTTTTT	CASSRQTSGRIKSGELFF
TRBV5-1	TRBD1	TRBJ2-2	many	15	TGCGCCAGCAGCTCTCGGACAGGGAACTCCGGGGAGCTGTTTTTT	CASSSRTGNSGELFF
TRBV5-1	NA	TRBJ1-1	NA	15	TGCGCCAGCAGCTTGACGGGTTATATGAACACTGAAGCTTTCTTT	CASSLTGYMNTEAFF
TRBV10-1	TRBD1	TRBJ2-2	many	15	TGCGCCAGTTCTCCGGGACAGGGATACACCGGGGAGCTGTTTTTT	CASSPGQGYTGELFF
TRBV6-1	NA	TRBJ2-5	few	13	TGTGCCAGCAGTGAACGGGGACAACAGACCCAGTACTTC	CASSERGQQTQYF
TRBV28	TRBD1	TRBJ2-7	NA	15	TGTGCCAGCAGTTTATCACAGGGGGTACCATACGAGCAGTACTTC	CASSLSQGVPYEQYF
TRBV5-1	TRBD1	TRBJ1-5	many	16	TGCGCCAGCAGCTTGGACCCAGGGGGTATCAATCAGCCCCAGCATTTT	CASSLDPGGINQPQHF
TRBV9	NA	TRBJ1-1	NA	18	TGTGCCAGCAGCGTAGCCCCCGACAGTACCTTTGGTAGCCCTGAAGCTTTCTTT	CASSVAPDSTFGSPEAFF
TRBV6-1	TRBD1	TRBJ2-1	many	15	TGTGCCAGCAACAACCGGAACCAGGGGGCGATTGAGCAGTTCTTC	CASNNRNQGAIEQFF
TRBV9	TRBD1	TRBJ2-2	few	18	TGTGCCAGCAGCGTAAGGGTGGCGGGGACAGGGAACACCGGGGAGCTGTTTTTT	CASSVRVAGTGNTGELFF
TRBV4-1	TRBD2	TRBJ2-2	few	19	TGCGCCAGCAGCCACGACCCCCTTAGACTAGCTGGGCACACCGGGGAGCTGTTTTTT	CASSHDPLRLAGHTGELFF
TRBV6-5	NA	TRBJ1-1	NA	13	TGTGCCAGCAGTTTTTCCAGGGACCTGGGAGCTTTCTTT	CASSFSRDLGAFF